This T cell receptor (beta chain) was captured by sequencing in a study of blood T cell repertoires in COVID-19. Overall study context: COVID-19 samples, acute and convalescent, were from the United States, Italy and Spain. PBMCs, B-cell-depleted T cells, or T cells were the source of the cDNA or gDNA that made up the material.

Original methodology: By means of reference gene primer amplification, nucleated cell counts were estimated. Using immunoSEQ multiplex PCR, the repertoire was profiled, and TCRdb retains in-frame clones only, with some absent. That table supplies the V and J calls and clone size; D and trimming were determined from the DNA. The sample has around 370,000 clones, nearly 90% seen once; the top ten hold 6.5% to 8%. V dropped 5 bases and J dropped 6; count of bases not matched to a gene: 4. This CDR3 has 13 amino acids. CDR1 is SEHNR, CDR2 FQNEAQ, per germline (reference sequence). V and J are TRBV7-9 and TRBJ1-2, with 9 bases matching TRBD1. This TCR came from a man between 18 and 29 years old with active or convalescent COVID-19. The sample was peripheral blood. CDR3 DNA sequence: TGTGCCAGCAGCCTACAGGGGGCGAATGGCTACACCTTC. Amino acid sequence: CASSLQGANGYTF. The whole variable domain, remainder taken from reference TRBV7-9 and TRBJ1-2, is DTGVSQNPRHKITKRGQNVTFRCDPISEHNRLYWYRQTLGQGPEFLTYFQNEAQLEKSRLLSDRFSAERPKGSFSTLEIQRTEQGDSAMYLCASSLQGANGYTFGSGTRLTVV.